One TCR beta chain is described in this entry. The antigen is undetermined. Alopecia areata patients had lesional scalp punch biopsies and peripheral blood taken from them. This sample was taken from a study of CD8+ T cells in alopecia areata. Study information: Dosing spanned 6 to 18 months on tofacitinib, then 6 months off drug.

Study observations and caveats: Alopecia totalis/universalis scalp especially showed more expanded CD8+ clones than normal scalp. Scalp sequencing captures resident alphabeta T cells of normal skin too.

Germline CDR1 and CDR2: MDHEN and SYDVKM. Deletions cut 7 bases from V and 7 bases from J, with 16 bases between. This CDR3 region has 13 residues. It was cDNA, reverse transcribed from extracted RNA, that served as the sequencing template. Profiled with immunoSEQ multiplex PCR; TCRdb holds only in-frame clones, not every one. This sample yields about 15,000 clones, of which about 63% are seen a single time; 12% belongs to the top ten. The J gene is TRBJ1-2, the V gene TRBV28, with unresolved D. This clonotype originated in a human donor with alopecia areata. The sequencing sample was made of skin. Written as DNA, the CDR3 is TGTGCCAGCACTGACGGGTCCGCGGTTGGCTACACCTTC. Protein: CASTDGSAVGYTF.